Below, one T cell receptor (beta chain) is given with its context. This specimen comes from a study of patients and donors after allogeneic stem cell transplantation. TCRdb redid the calling of the RT-PCR reads with MiXCR, one entry per CDR3 protein. The sample consists of roughly 940,000 distinct CDR3 sequences, around 17% of them appearing once. The ends were cut back, 5 bases at V and 4 bases at J, with 9 bases in the middle. Per germline, CDR1 SGHRS and CDR2 YFSETQ. The length of the CDR3 is 13 residues. This sequence originates from a human donor who was either an allogeneic HSCT recipient or a stem cell or donor lymphocyte infusion donor (not recorded which). It is not recorded whose cells these are; they may come from a transplant donor. The V gene is TRBV5-1, the J gene TRBJ2-2, with a tentative D call TRBD2 (5 bases). The sequenced sample was blood, either unsorted or a sorted T cell fraction (not recorded which). The CDR3 nucleotides are TGCGCCAGCAGAATCAGCGGCACCGGGGAGCTGTTTTTT. It yields the protein CASRISGTGELFF. Combining the CDR3 with reference TRBV5-1 and TRBJ2-2 gives the whole variable domain KAGVTQTPRYLIKTRGQQVTLSCSPISGHRSVSWYQQTPGQGLQFLFEYFSETQRNKGNFPGRFSGRQFSNSRSEMNVSTLELGDSALYLCASRISGTGELFFGEGSRLTVL.